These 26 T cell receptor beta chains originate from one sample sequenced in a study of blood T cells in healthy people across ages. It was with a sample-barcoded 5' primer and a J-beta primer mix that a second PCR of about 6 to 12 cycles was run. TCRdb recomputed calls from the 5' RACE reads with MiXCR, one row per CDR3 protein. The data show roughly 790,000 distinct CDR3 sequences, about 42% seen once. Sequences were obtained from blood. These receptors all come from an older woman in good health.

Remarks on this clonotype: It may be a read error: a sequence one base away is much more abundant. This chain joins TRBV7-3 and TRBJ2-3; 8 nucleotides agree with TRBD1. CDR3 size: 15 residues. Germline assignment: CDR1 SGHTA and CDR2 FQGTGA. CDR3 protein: CARSLTSTGVDTQYF. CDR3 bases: TGTGCCAGAAGCTTAACTTCGACAGGGGTAGATACGCAGTATTTT.

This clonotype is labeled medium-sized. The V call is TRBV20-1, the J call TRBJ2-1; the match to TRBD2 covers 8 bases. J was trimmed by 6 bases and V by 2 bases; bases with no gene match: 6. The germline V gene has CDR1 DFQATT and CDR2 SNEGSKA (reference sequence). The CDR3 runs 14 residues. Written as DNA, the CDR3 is TGCAGTGCTAGATTTAGCGGGAATCGCAATGAGCAGTTCTTC. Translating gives CSARFSGNRNEQFF.

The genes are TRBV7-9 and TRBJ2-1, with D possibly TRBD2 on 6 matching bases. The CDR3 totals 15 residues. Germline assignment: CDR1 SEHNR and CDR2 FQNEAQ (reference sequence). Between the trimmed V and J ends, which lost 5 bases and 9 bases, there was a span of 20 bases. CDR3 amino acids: CASSRAVGGRVEQFF. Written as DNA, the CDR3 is TGTGCCAGCAGCCGAGCAGTGGGGGGTCGTGTTGAGCAGTTCTTC.

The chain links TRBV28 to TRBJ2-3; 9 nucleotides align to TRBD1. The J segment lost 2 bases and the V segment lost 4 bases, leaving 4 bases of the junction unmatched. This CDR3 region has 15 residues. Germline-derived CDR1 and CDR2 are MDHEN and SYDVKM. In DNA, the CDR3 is TGTGCCAGCAGTTGGACAGGGGTCAACACAGATACGCAGTATTTT. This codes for CASSWTGVNTDTQYF.

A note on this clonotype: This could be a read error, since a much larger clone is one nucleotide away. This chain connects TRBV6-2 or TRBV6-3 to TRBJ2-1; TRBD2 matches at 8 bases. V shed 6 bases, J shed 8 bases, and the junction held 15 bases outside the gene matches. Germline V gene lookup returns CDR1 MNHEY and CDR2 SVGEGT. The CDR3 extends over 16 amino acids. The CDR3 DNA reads TGTGCCAGCAGCCGCGAGGGGGGACTAGATACGCATGAGCAGTTCTTC. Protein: CASSREGGLDTHEQFF.

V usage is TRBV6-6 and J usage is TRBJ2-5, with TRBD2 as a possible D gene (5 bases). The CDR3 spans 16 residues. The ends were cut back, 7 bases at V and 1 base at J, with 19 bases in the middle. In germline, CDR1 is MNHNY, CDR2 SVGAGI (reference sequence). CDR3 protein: CASTSSEADFQETQYF. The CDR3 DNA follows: TGTGCCAGCACTTCGTCGGAAGCGGACTTCCAAGAGACCCAGTACTTC.

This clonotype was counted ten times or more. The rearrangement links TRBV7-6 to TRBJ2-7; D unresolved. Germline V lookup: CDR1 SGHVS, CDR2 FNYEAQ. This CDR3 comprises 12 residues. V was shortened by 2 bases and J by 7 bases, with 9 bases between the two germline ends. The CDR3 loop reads CASSLSNGEQYF. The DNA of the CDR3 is TGTGCCAGCAGCTTATCGAATGGGGAGCAGTACTTC. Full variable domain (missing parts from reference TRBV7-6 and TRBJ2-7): GAGVSQSPRYKVTKRGQDVALRCDPISGHVSLYWYRQALGQGPEFLTYFNYEAQQDKSGLPNDRFSAERPEGSISTLTIQRTEQRDSAMYRCASSLSNGEQYFGPGTRLTVT.

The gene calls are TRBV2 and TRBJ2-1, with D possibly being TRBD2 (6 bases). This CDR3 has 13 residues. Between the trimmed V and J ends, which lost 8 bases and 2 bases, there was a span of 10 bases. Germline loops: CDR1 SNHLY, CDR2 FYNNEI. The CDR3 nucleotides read TGTGCCAGCTTGCGGGAAACCTACAATGAGCAGTTCTTC. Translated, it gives CASLRETYNEQFF.

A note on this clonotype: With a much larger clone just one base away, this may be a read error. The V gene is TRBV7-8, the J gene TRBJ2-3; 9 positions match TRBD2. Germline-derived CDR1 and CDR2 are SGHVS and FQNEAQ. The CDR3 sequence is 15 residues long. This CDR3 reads CASSLVAGATDTPYF. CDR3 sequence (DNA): TGTGCCAGCAGCTTAGTAGCGGGAGCCACAGATACGCCGTATTTT.

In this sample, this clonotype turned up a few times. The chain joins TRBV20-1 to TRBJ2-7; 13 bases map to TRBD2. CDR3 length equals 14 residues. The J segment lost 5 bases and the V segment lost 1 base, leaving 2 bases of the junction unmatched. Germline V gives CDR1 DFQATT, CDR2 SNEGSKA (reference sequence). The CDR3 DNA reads TGCAGTGCTAGAGGGACTAGCGGGGGCCACGAGCAGTACTTC. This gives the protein CSARGTSGGHEQYF.

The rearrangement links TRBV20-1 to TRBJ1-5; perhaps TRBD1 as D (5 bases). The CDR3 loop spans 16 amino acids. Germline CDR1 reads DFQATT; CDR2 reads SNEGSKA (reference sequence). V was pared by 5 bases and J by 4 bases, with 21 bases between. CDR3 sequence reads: CSAPNSGLGDNQPQHF. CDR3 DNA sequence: TGCAGTGCTCCTAATTCAGGGCTAGGCGATAATCAGCCCCAGCATTTT.

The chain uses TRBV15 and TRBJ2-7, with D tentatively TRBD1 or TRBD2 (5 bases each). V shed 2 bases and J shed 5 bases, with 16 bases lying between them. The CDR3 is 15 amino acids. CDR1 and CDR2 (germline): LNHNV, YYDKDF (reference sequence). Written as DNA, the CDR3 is TGTGCCACCAGCAGAAAGGCAGGGAGAGTCGACGAGCAGTACTTC. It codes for CATSRKAGRVDEQYF.

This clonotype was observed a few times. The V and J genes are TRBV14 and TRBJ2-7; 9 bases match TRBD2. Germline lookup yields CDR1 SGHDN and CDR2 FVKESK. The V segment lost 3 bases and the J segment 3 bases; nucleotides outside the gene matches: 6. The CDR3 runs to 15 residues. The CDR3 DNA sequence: TGTGCCAGCAGCCACGGTAGCGGGGGCCTCTACGAGCAGTACTTC. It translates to CASSHGSGGLYEQYF.

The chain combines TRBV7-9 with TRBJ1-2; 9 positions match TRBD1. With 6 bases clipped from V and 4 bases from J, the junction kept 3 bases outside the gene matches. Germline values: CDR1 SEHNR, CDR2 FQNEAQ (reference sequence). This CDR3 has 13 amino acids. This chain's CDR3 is CASSGQGPYGYTF. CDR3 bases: TGTGCCAGCAGTGGACAGGGGCCCTATGGCTACACCTTC.

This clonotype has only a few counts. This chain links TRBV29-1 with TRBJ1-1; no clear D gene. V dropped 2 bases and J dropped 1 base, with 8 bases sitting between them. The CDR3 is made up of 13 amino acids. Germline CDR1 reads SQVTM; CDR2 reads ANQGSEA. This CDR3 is CSVEPPGNTEAFF. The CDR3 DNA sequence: TGCAGCGTTGAACCCCCAGGGAACACTGAAGCTTTCTTT.

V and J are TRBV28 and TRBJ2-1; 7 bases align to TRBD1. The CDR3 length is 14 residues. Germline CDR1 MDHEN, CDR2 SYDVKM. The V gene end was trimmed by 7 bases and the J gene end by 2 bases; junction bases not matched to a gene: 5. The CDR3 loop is CASIEGAAYNEQFF. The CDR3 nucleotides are TGTGCCAGCATCGAGGGGGCGGCCTACAATGAGCAGTTCTTC. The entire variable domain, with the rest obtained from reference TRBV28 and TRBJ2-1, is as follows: DVKVTQSSRYLVKRTGEKVFLECVQDMDHENMFWYRQDPGLGLRLIYFSYDVKMKEKGDIPEGYSVSREKKERFSLILESASTNQTSMYLCASIEGAAYNEQFFGPGTRLTVL.

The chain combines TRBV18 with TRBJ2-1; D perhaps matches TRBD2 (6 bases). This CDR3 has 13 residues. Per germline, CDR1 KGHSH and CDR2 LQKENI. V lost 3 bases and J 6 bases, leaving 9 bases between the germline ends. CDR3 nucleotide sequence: TGTGCCAGCTCACCCGATAGCGGCAATGAGCAGTTCTTC. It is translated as CASSPDSGNEQFF. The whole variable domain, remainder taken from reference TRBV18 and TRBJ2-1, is NAGVMQNPRHLVRRRGQEARLRCSPMKGHSHVYWYRQLPEEGLKFMVYLQKENIIDESGMPKERFSAEFPKEGPSILRIQQVVRGDSAAYFCASSPDSGNEQFFGPGTRLTVL.

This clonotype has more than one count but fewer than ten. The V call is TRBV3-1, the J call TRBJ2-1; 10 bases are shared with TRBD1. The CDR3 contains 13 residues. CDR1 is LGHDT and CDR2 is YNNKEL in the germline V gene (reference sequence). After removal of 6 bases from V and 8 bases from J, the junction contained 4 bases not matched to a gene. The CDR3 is CASRRQGADEQFF. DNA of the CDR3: TGTGCCAGCAGGCGACAGGGGGCGGATGAGCAGTTCTTC.

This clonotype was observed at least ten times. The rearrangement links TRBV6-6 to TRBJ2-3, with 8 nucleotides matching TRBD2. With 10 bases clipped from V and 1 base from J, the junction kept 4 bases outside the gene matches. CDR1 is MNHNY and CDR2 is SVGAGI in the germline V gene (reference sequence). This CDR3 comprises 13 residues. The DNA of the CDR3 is TGTGCCACCATGACTAGCGGCACAGATACGCAGTATTTT. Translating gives CATMTSGTDTQYF.

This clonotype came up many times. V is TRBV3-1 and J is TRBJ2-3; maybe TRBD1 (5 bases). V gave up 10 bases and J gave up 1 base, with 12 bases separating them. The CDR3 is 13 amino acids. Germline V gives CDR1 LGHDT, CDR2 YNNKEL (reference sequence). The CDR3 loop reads CATLDIRTDTQYF. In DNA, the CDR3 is TGTGCCACCCTGGACATACGCACAGATACGCAGTATTTT.

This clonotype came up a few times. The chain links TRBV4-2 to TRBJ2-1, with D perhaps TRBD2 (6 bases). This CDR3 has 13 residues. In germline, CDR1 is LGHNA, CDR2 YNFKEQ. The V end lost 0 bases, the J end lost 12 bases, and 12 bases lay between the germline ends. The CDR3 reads CASSQDKLALQFF. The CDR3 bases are TGTGCCAGCAGCCAAGACAAGCTAGCGTTGCAGTTCTTC.

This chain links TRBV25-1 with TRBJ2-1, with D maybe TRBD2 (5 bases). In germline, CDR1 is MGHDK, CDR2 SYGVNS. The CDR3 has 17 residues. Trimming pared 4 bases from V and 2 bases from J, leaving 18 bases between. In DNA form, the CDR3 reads TGTGCCAGCAGTGGACAAAGTCGGGGTTACGCCTACAATGAGCAGTTCTTC. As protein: CASSGQSRGYAYNEQFF.

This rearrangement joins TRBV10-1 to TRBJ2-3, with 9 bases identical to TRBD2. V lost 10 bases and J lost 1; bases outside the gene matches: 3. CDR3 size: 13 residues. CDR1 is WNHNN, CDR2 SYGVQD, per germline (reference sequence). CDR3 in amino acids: CANKRGGTDTQYF. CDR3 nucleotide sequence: TGCGCCAACAAGCGGGGGGGCACAGATACGCAGTATTTT.

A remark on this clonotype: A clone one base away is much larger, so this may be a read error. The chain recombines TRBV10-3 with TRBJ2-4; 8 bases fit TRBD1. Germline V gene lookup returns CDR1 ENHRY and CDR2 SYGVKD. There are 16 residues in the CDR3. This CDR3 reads CAISPGQGRAKSIQYF. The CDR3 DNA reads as TGTGCCATCTCCCCAGGACAGGGCCGAGCCAAAAGCATTCAGTACTTC.

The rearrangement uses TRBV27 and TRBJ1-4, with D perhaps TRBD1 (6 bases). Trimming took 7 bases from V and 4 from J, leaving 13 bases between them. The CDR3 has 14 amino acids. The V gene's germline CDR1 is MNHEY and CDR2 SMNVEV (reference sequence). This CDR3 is CASTRGGFNEKLFF. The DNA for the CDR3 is TGTGCCAGCACCAGGGGAGGGTTTAATGAAAAACTGTTTTTT.

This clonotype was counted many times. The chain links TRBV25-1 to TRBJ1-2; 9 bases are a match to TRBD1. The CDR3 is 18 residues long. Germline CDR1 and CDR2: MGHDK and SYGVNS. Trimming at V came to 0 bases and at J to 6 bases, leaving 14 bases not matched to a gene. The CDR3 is CASSEYLNPRQGDNGYTF. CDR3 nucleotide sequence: TGTGCCAGCAGTGAATATCTTAACCCTAGACAGGGGGACAATGGCTACACCTTC.